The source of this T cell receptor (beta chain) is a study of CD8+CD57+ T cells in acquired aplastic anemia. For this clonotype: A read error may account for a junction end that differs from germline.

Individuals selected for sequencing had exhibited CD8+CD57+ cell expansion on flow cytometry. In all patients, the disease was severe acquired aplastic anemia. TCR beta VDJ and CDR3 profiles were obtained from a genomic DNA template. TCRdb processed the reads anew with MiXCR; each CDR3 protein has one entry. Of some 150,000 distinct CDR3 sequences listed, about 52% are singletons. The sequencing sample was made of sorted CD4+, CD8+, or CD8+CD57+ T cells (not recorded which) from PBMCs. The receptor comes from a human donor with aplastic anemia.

The CDR3 DNA is TGTGCCAGCAGTTACGGGACAGGAGCAGATACGCATTATTTT. Encoded protein: CASSYGTGADTHYF. The chain links TRBV6-2 or TRBV6-3 to TRBJ2-3; 8 bases agree with TRBD1. Per the germline V gene, CDR1 is MNHEY and CDR2 is SVGEGT. The CDR3 has 14 residues.